One sample yielded the 3 T cell receptor beta chains listed below, sequenced in a study of T cells in women clearing cervical HPV infection. Assay used: immunoSEQ multiplex PCR; TCRdb lists only in-frame clones, some missing. The sample totals some 46,000 clones. The sample was blood buffy coat. The receptors stem from a woman between 18 and 75 years old with a cervical HPV16 infection that either progressed to CIN3+ or cleared (not recorded which).

Incomplete CDR3 DNA: TGCGCCAGCAGCCAAGATATGGGCACGCTCGGGGCCAACGTC. Translating gives CASSQDMGTLGANV. The whole CDR3 protein is CASSQDMGTLGANVLTF. The chain joins TRBV4-1 to TRBJ2-6, with no clear D. The read gets to within 3 residues of the CDR3 end, and the germline J gene fills in the rest. V lost 0 bases to trimming and J lost 4 bases, with 13 bases between them. This CDR3 is 17 amino acids long. The germline V gene has CDR1 MGHRA and CDR2 YSYEKL.

With respect to this clone: Read data end 3 residues before the CDR3 end; the end is taken from the germline J gene. The chain uses TRBV7-3 and TRBJ2-7; 11 nucleotides align to TRBD1. CDR1 and CDR2 (germline): SGHTA, FQGTGA. CDR3 size: 14 residues. Trimming cost V 5 bases and J 6 bases; bases outside gene matches: 6. CDR3 in amino acids: CASSRDRGLGEQYF. The DNA read from the CDR3 is TGTGCCAGCAGCCGGGACAGGGGGTTGGGCGAG. Based on the CDR3 plus reference TRBV7-3 and TRBJ2-7, the full variable domain is GAGVSQTPSNKVTEKGKYVELRCDPISGHTALYWYRQSLGQGPEFLIYFQGTGAADDSGLPNDRFFAVRPEGSVSTLKIQRTERGDSAVYLCASSRDRGLGEQYFGPGTRLTVT.

On this clone itself: The read ends 3 residues early relative to the CDR3; the germline J gene fills the gap. The chain employs TRBV5-5 and TRBJ2-3, with D unclear. The germline V gene has CDR1 SGHKS and CDR2 YYEKEE (reference sequence). CDR3 size: 14 residues. With 2 bases removed from V and 6 bases from J, the gap between germline ends came to 13 bases. Partial CDR3 DNA: TGTGCCAGCAGCTTAGCCACCCAAGGGGATACG. The encoded protein is CASSLATQGDT. The entire CDR3 reads CASSLATQGDTQYF.